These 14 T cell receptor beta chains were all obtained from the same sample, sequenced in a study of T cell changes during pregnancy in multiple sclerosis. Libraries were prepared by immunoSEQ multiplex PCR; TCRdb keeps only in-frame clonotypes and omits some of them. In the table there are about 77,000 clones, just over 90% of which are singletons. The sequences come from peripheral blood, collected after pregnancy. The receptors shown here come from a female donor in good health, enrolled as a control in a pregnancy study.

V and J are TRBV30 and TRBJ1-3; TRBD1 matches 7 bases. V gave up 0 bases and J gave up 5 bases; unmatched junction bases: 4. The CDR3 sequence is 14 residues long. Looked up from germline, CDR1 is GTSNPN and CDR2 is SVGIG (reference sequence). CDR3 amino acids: CAWSVKGARNTIYF. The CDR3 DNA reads TGTGCCTGGAGTGTGAAGGGGGCCAGAAACACCATATATTTT.

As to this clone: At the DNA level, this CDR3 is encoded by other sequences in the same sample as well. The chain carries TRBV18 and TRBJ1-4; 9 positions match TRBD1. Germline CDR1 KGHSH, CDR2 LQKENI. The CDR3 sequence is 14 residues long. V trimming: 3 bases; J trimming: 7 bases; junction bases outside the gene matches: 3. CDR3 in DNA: TGTGCCAGCTCACCGGACAGGGGCCTTGAAAAACTGTTTTTT. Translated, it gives CASSPDRGLEKLFF.

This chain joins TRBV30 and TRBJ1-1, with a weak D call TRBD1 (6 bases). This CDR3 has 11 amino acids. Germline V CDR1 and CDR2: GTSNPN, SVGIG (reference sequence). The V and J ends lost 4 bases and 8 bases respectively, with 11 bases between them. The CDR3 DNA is TGTGCCTGGATACAGGGCCTAGAAGCTTTCTTT. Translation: CAWIQGLEAFF.

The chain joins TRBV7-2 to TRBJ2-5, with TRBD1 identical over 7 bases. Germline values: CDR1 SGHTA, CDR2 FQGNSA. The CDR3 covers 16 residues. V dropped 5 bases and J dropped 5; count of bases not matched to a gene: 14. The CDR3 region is CASSLNRGSPRETQYF. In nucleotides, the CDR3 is TGTGCCAGCAGCCTGAACAGGGGATCTCCGCGGGAGACCCAGTACTTC.

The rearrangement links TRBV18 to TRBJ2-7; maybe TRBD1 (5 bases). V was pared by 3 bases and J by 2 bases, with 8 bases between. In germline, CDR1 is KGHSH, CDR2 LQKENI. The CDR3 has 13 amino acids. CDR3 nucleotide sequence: TGTGCCAGCTCACCGCAGGGTGCCTACGAGCAGTACTTC. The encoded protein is CASSPQGAYEQYF.

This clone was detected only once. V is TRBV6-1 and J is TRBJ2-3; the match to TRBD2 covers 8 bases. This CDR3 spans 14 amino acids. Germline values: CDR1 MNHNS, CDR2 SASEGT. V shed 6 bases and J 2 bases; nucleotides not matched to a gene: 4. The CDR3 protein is CASSPGLDTDTQYF. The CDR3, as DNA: TGTGCCAGCAGCCCGGGACTAGACACAGATACGCAGTATTTT.

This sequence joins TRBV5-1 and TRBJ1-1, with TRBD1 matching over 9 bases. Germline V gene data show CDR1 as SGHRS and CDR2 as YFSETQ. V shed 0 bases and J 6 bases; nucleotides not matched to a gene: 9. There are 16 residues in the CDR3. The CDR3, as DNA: TGCGCCAGCAGCTTGGGCCCGGGACAGGGCGTCGCTGAAGCTTTCTTT. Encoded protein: CASSLGPGQGVAEAFF.

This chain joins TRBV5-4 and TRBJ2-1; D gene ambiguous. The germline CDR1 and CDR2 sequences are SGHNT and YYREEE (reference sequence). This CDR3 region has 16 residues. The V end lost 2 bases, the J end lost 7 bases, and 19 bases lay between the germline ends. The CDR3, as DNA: TGTGCCAGCAGCTTCCCCGGTTCTAGTCGGTTGAATGAGCAGTTCTTC. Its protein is CASSFPGSSRLNEQFF.

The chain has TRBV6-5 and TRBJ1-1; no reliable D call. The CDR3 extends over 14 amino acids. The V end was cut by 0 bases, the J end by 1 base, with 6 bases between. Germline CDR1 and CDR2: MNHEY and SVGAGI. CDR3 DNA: TGTGCCAGCAGTTACTCCGCGGGGAACACTGAAGCTTTCTTT. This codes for CASSYSAGNTEAFF.

CDR3 in DNA: TGTGCCAGCACCCCTTTGACAGGGATCGATGCCGGGGAGCTGTTTTTT. Amino acid sequence: CASTPLTGIDAGELFF. The rearrangement joins TRBV5-4 to TRBJ2-2, with 7 bases matching TRBD1. CDR1 and CDR2 from the germline V gene are SGHNT and YYREEE (reference sequence). J gave up 6 bases and V 6 bases, and 14 bases lay outside the gene matches. This CDR3 comprises 16 residues. The variable domain in full, completed from reference TRBV5-4 and TRBJ2-2, reads ETGVTQSPTHLIKTRGQQVTLRCSSQSGHNTVSWYQQALGQGPQFIFQYYREEENGRGNFPPRFSGLQFPNYSSELNVNALELDDSALYLCASTPLTGIDAGELFFGEGSRLTVL.

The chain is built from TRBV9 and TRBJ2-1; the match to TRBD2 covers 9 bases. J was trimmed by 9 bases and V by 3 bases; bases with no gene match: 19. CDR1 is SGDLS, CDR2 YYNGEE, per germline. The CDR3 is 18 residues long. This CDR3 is CASSAHAGRASGNGEQFF. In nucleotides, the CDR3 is TGTGCCAGCAGCGCGCACGCGGGTAGGGCTAGCGGGAACGGTGAGCAGTTCTTC.

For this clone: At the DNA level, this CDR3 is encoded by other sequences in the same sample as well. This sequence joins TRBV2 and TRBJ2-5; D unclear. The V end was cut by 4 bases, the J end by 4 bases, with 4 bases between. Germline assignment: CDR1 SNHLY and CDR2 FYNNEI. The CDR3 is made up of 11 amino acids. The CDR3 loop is CASSVRETQYF. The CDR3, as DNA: TGTGCCAGCAGTGTGCGAGAGACCCAGTACTTC.

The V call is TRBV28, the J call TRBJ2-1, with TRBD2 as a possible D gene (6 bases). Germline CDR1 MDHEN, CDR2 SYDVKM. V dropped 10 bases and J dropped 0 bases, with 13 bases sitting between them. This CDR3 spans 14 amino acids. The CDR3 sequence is CATTDYGSYNEQFF. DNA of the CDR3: TGTGCCACAACGGACTATGGCTCCTACAATGAGCAGTTCTTC.

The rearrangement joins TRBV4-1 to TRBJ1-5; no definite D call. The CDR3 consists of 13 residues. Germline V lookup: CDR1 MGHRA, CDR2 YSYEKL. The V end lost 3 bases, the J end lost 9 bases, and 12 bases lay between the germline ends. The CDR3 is CASSQGQFRPQHF. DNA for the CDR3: TGCGCCAGCAGCCAGGGCCAGTTCCGGCCCCAGCATTTT.